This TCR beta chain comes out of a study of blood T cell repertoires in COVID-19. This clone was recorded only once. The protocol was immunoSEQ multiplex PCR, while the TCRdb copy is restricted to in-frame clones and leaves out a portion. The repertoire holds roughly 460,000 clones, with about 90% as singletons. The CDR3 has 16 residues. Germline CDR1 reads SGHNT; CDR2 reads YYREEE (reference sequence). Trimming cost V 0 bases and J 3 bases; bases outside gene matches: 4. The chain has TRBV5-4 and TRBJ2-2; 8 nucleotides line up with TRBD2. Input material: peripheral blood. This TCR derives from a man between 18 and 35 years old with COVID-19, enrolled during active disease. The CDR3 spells CASSLETGGDTGELFF. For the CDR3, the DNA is TGTGCCAGCAGCTTGGAAACGGGGGGGGACACCGGGGAGCTGTTTTTT.